This entry features one T cell receptor beta chain sequence. These data belong to a study of technical replicates of blood from a few donors. There are 12 residues in the CDR3. V was pared by 2 bases and J by 3 bases, with 4 bases between. Germline assignment: CDR1 LGHNA and CDR2 YNFKEQ. TCRdb keeps only in-frame clones here, not all; method: immunoSEQ multiplex PCR. Among approximately 76,000 clones, approximately 97% were seen once, and the ten largest hold around 0.18%. This clonotype was obtained from a human donor in good health. Sample: T cells isolated from PBMCs. This sequence joins TRBV4-2 and TRBJ1-2; D ambiguous. The DNA of the CDR3 is TGTGCCAGCAGCCAACCCGACTATGGCTACACCTTC. The encoded protein is CASSQPDYGYTF.